A selection of T cell receptor beta chains follows, all from one sample in a study of blood T cell repertoires in COVID-19. TCRdb's copy holds only in-frame clones and misses some; the assay was immunoSEQ multiplex PCR. Of hundreds of thousands of clones in the sample, roughly 80% are singletons; the top ten hold 5%. Sequences were obtained from PBMCs or T cells enriched from blood (not recorded which). The receptors come from a man aged 35 to 55 who had been exposed to COVID-19. Each CDR3 is given with its conserved first and last residue. Each record gives: V gene, D gene, J gene, clone size, CDR3 length, CDR3 DNA, CDR3 protein. D genes are given only for firm matches. Size tells how often a clone was seen (once, few, many) or the class of an expanded clone, and some rows leave it out.

TRBV2	-	TRBJ2-1	-	11	TGTGCCAGCGCGTGGAGGGATGAGCAGTTCTTC	CASAWRDEQFF
TRBV19	-	TRBJ2-2	-	12	TGTGCCAGCCTCGAAACTCCGGGTGAGCTGTTTTTT	CASLETPGELFF
TRBV19	-	TRBJ1-1	-	13	TGTGCCAGTAGTCATGACAGGAACACTGAAGCTTTCTTT	CASSHDRNTEAFF
TRBV30	-	TRBJ2-1	once	11	TGTGCCTGGAGTCCGTACAATGAGCAGTTCTTC	CAWSPYNEQFF
TRBV4-2	TRBD2	TRBJ2-5	few	16	TGTGCCAGCAGCCAAGATCCCGGCGGACTAGAAGAGACCCAGTACTTC	CASSQDPGGLEETQYF
TRBV7-9	TRBD1	TRBJ1-5	-	19	TGTGCCAGCAGCTTAGGGGGGGGTCCGGGACAGGCATCCCGGGGACCCCAGCATTTT	CASSLGGGPGQASRGPQHF
TRBV1	-	TRBJ2-1	-	18	TGCACCAGCAGCCAGAGTAAACCGAGCGGGAGAGTTATGAATGAGCAGTTCTTC	CTSSQSKPSGRVMNEQFF
TRBV15	-	TRBJ2-1	-	14	TGTGCCACCAGCAGAGATGTCGAGGTGTATGAGCAGTTCTTC	CATSRDVEVYEQFF
TRBV23-1	-	TRBJ2-3	-	14	TGCGCCAGCAGTCCGTCGCACTGCACAGATACGCAGTATTTT	CASSPSHCTDTQYF
TRBV4-2	TRBD2	TRBJ2-7	few	17	TGTGCCAGCAGCCACGGGACTAGCGGGAGCGGGCCCCACGAGCAGTACTTC	CASSHGTSGSGPHEQYF
TRBV29-1	TRBD1	TRBJ2-7	-	13	TGCAGCGTAGCCGGGACAGGCGTATACGAGCAGTACTTC	CSVAGTGVYEQYF
TRBV2	-	TRBJ1-2	-	15	TGTGCCAGCAGAGTGACAGAGGTGCGGGGTTATGGCTACACCTTC	CASRVTEVRGYGYTF